This TCR beta chain was sequenced in a study of T cell responses to AZD1222 COVID-19 vaccine. Study context: Second-dose groups at about 4 or about 12 weeks were pooled. Notes on the study in general: Clonal diversity may have been underestimated in mostly white British donors. Reportedly, nearly half of unique spike TCRs recognized epitopes outside B.1.351/B.1.1.7 mutations. Spike as a whole was targeted by vaccine-associated CD4 TCRs, dominant at 160-218 and 743-854.

Concerning this clone: Antigen: not known.

The method was immunoSEQ multiplex PCR; TCRdb's version includes in-frame clones alone and lacks a portion of them. There are around 70,000 clones in the sample; about nine tenths occur only once, and about 2.5% lies in the top ten. The source material was peripheral blood, sampled on day 0 of AZD1222 vaccination. The receptor comes from an adult in good health.

The CDR3 protein is CASSIGWLSGSTDTQYF. The CDR3 bases are TGTGCCAGTAGTATCGGGTGGCTATCCGGAAGCACAGATACGCAGTATTTT. The J gene is TRBJ2-3, the V gene TRBV19; D unresolved. CDR1 LNHDA and CDR2 SQIVND come from the germline V gene (reference sequence). CDR3 length: 17 amino acids. The V end was cut by 3 bases, the J end by 0 bases, with 16 bases between.